This TCR beta chain was sequenced for a study of T cell changes during pregnancy in multiple sclerosis. CDR3 length equals 12 residues. The germline V gene has CDR1 SNHLY and CDR2 FYNNEI. V was trimmed by 10 bases and J by 3 bases, leaving 13 bases between them. This table comes from immunoSEQ multiplex PCR, and its TCRdb copy is limited to in-frame clones, with some not included. The table has tens of thousands of clones, 93% seen once. The starting material was peripheral blood, obtained in the second trimester of pregnancy. The receptor was isolated from a female donor with multiple sclerosis, enrolled in a pregnancy study. This chain links TRBV2 with TRBJ2-7, with D tentatively TRBD2 (5 bases). The DNA for the CDR3 is TGTGCCACATCCGACGGGGACTACGAGCAGTACTTC. Encoded protein: CATSDGDYEQYF.